This TCR beta chain emerged from a study of STAT5B mutations in CD4+ large granular lymphocyte leukemia (dated by TCRdb to the early 2020s). For context, the study as a whole: Among the healthy controls, the CDR3 'QG' motif was associated with a particular HLA allele. TCRbeta repertoires of CD4+ T-cell large granular lymphocyte leukemia patients were compared with those of healthy blood donors. Flow cytometry on FACSCanto II or FACSVerse showed that the purified fractions were more than 95% pure among lymphocytes. Points the paper makes about the study in general: The main leukemic clonotypes were found to be private to each patient, although around 25% of the main leukemic clonotypes were detected at low frequency in the non-leukemic repertoires of other patients. Compared with healthy CD4+ repertoires, CD4-sorted patient repertoires appeared more clonal, and this difference remained even after the putative leukemic clones were removed. TRBV06-family usage was enriched among the top patient clones (8/27) compared with healthy controls (2/35). The data were not HLA-matched, and the higher clonality in CD4+ T-LGLL than in CD8+ T-LGLL could be due to the relatively small sample size.

The healthy controls were 37 blood donors, and the buffy coats of these donors were supplied by the Finnish Red Cross blood service. All TCR-sequenced material derived from peripheral blood: patient blood samples and healthy donor buffy coats. Ficoll-Hypaque gradient centrifugation was used to isolate peripheral blood mononuclear cells. Magnetic purification was used to isolate CD4+ cells from the buffy coats of the healthy controls. Genomic DNA was extracted using the Gentra Puregene Cell and Tissue kit, and a Qubit 2.0 fluorometer was used to quantify it. V drops 7 bases and J drops 5 bases, leaving 10 bases in between. The CDR3 runs 11 amino acids, cysteine and phenylalanine included. CDR3 DNA only is kept here, 33 bases in frame from base 1. For CDR1 and CDR2, the germline V gene (reference sequence) lists DFQATT and SNEGSKA. The immunoSEQ assay at survey resolution was used to sequence TCRbeta rearrangements from genomic DNA. The paper's data handling went like this. In the TCR sequencing data, the lowest productive clonotype frequency that could be detected was 2.59 x 10-5. Analyses included only productive TCRbeta rearrangements, meaning complete and in-frame sequences. Sample clonality was computed as Simpson clonality in the immunoSEQ Analyzer version 3.0. Based on frequency, clones were grouped as very rare, small, medium, large (1-20%) or hyperexpanded (>20%). OLGA 1.2.3 estimated generation probabilities, VDJtools produced V-gene circos plots, VDJdb was queried for specificities, and GLIPH identified CDR3 motifs. Drawn from immuneACCESS, this table holds only the in-frame rearrangements with V and J called that TCRdb kept. Clones are partly lost; checked studies trace under half to an unresolved V gene and leave the rest unexplained. V and J calls and clone size are as listed in that table; D and trimming were resolved from the DNA. The sample table lists tens of thousands of clones, 55% to 75% of them with a count of one. The top ten constitute 0.5% to 0.65% of the sample.

This clone was counted a single time. No cognate antigen has been identified for it. Nothing much larger sits one base from this clone, and base qualities are not available. The sequenced material came from CD4+ T cells from blood buffy coats. The TCR originated in a human donor in good health. The receptor chain draws on TRBV20-1 and TRBJ2-3; the D gene is perhaps TRBD1, from 6 matching bases. The CDR3 corresponds to CSGQVKDTQYF. The sequence in DNA is TGCAGTGGACAGGTCAAAGATACGCAGTATTTT.